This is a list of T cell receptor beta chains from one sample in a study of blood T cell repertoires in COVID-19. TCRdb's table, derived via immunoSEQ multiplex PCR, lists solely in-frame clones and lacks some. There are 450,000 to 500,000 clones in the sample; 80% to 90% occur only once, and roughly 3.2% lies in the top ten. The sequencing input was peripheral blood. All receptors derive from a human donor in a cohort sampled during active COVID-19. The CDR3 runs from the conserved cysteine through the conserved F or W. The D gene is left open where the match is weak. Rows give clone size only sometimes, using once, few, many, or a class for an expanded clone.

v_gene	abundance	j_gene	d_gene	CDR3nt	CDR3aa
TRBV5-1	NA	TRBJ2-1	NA	TGCGCCAGCGGAGGCGAGAAGGCGGTCCATGAGCAGTTCTTC	CASGGEKAVHEQFF
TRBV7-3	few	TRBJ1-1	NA	TGTGCCAGCAGCACTACGGGGGGTATGAACACTGAAGCTTTCTTT	CASSTTGGMNTEAFF
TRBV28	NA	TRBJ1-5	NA	TGTGCCAGCAGTTTACGGGCAGGGGATCGCAATCAGCCCCAGCATTTT	CASSLRAGDRNQPQHF
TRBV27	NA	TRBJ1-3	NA	TGTGCCAGCAGTACGGGGGGGCTCTCTGGAAACACCATATATTTT	CASSTGGLSGNTIYF
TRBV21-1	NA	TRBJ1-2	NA	TGTGCCAGCAGCAAAGTGGCAGTGGGGCTCTATGGCTACACCTTC	CASSKVAVGLYGYTF
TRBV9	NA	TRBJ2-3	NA	TGTGCCAGCAGCGTATATGCAGATACGCAGTATTTT	CASSVYADTQYF
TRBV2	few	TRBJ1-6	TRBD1	TGTGCCAGCTGGGCAAGGACAGGGGTTGTTTCACCCCTCCACTTT	CASWARTGVVSPLHF
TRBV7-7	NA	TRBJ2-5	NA	TGTGCTAGCAGCTTAGAAGGGGTCCAAGAGACCCAGTACTTC	CASSLEGVQETQYF
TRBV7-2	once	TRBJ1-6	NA	TGTGCCAGCAGCTTAGAGCGGTCACCCCTCCACTTT	CASSLERSPLHF
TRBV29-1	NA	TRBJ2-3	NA	TGCAGCGTCGACCGGACTAGCACAGATACGCAGTATTTT	CSVDRTSTDTQYF
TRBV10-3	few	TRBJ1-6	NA	TGTGCCTCCCGGGGGGCCGTGGATTCACCCCTCCACTTT	CASRGAVDSPLHF
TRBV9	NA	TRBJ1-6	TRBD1	TGTGCCAGCAGCGCCACCGGGACAGAGAATTCACCCCTCCACTTT	CASSATGTENSPLHF
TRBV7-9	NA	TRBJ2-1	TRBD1	TGTGCCAGCAGCCCTGACAGGGGCCTCCCCTGGGAGCAGTTCTTC	CASSPDRGLPWEQFF
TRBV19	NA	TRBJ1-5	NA	TGTGCCAGTAACCCGGGAGATTGGGCTCAGCCCCAGCATTTT	CASNPGDWAQPQHF
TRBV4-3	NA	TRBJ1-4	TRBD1	TGCGCCAGCAGCCAGATGGCGGGACAGGCAACCGAAAAACTGTTTTTT	CASSQMAGQATEKLFF
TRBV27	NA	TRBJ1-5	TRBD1	TGTGCCAGCAGTTTAGACAGGGGTAGCAATCAGCCCCAGCATTTT	CASSLDRGSNQPQHF
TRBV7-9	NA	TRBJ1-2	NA	TGTGCCAGCAGCCCCACCCGGACACCCCCCGGCTACACCTTC	CASSPTRTPPGYTF
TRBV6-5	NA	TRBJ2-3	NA	TGTGCCAGCAGTTCTACAGATACGCAGTATTTT	CASSSTDTQYF
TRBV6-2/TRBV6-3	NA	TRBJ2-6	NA	TGTGCCAGCAGTGCCAGGGCTACAGGGGCCAACGTCCTGACTTTC	CASSARATGANVLTF
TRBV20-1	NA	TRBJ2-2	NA	TGCAGTGCTGCAGGCGCCGGGGAGCTGTTTTTT	CSAAGAGELFF
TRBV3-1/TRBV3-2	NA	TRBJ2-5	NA	TGTGCCAGCAGCCTTGGGGCCCAAGAGACCCAGTACTTC	CASSLGAQETQYF
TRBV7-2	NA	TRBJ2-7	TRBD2	TGTGCCAGCAGCCTAGGGACTAGCGGGAGTAACGAGCAGTACTTC	CASSLGTSGSNEQYF
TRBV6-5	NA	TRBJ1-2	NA	TGTGCCAGCAGTTACTCGCCCCAGGGGACCTATGGCTACACCTTC	CASSYSPQGTYGYTF
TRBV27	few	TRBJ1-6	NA	TGTGCCAGCAGTTTTTACCGGGATATGGGGGCTTCACCCCTCCACTTT	CASSFYRDMGASPLHF
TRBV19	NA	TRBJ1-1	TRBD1	TGTGCCAGTCGGACAGGGGAAATTATGAACACTGAAGCTTTCTTT	CASRTGEIMNTEAFF
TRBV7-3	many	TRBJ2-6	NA	TGTGCCAGCAGTTTAGACAATTATGCCAACGTCCTGACTTTC	CASSLDNYANVLTF
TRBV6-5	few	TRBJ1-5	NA	TGTGCCAGCAGTCCTCAGTCAGTGATCAATCAGCCCCAGCATTTT	CASSPQSVINQPQHF
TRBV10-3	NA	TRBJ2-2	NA	TGTGCCATCAGTGATCGAGGGTACGGGGAGCTGTTTTTT	CAISDRGYGELFF
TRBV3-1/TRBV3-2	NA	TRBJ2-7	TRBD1	TGTGCCAGCAGCCTACCACAGGGGGCATTATACGAGCAGTACTTC	CASSLPQGALYEQYF
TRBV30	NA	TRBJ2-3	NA	TGTGCCTGGGCCCTAGGGGGTGCAGATACGCAGTATTTT	CAWALGGADTQYF
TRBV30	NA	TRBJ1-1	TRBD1	TGTGCCTGGAGTGTAAGGGACAGAATATTCACTGAAGCTTTCTTT	CAWSVRDRIFTEAFF
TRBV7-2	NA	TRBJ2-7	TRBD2	TGTGCCAGCAGCTTAGCGCGGGAGTTAGGCGAGCAGTACTTC	CASSLARELGEQYF
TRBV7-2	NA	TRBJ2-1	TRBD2	TGTGCCAGCAGCTTAGCGCAGACTAGCGATGAGCAGTTCTTC	CASSLAQTSDEQFF
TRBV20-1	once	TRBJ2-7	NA	TGCAGTGCCCCATGGGGAGACGAGCAGTACTTC	CSAPWGDEQYF
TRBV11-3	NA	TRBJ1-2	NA	TGTGCCAGCAGCTTATCAGGCGATGGCTACACCTTC	CASSLSGDGYTF
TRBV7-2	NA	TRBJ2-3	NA	TGTGCCAGCAGCCGCGCAGCGAGCACAGATACGCAGTATTTT	CASSRAASTDTQYF
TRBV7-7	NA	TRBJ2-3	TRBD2	TGTGCTAGCAGCTTAGCGGGCGGGAAGAGTACGCAGTATTTT	CASSLAGGKSTQYF
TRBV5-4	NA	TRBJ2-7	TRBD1	TGTGCCAGCAGCTCCAAATCCGGGACAGGGTACGAGCAGTACTTC	CASSSKSGTGYEQYF
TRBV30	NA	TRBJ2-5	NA	TGTGCCTGGAGTGGGGGGGACAGTAGGAAGACCCAGTACTTC	CAWSGGDSRKTQYF
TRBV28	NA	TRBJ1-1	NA	TGTGCCAGCAGTGTCGTACTGAGGGCCGGTTTTAATGAAGCTTTCTTT	CASSVVLRAGFNEAFF